The T cell receptor (beta chain) under discussion was sequenced for a study of immune evolution from preneoplasia to lung adenocarcinoma (dated by TCRdb to the early 2020s). For the study in its entirety: HLA loss of heterozygosity was observed in approximately 7%, 15% and 30% of AIS, MIA and ADC lesions, respectively, and was not observed in any AAH lesions. The study combined immune gene expression, TCR sequencing and multiplex immunofluorescence to profile immune contexture across lung adenocarcinoma precursors and invasive adenocarcinoma. Resected precursor lesions (AAH, AIS, MIA) and invasive adenocarcinomas were compared against paired morphologically normal lung tissue. Sample size was determined by specimen availability and not by a prior power calculation. The immune data were integrated with whole exome sequencing and methylation data obtained from the same cohort of nodules. The overall cohort comprised about 57 patients with pulmonary nodules who underwent surgical resection. The TCR sequencing data were obtained from around 46 patients. According to the study, 90 to 130 samples went through TCR sequencing. Class I HLA alleles were inferred from exome data with POLYSOLVER, and allele-specific HLA loss was detected with LOHHLA. Summary of the overall study and its limitations: The highest clonality was observed in normal lung, whereas higher T cell density and diversity but lower clonality appeared to be present in later-stage lesions. All patients were from Japan and China, so applicability to Western populations was uncertain. T cell clonality was highest in KRAS-mutant nodules compared with EGFR-mutant or double wild-type lesions. The findings reflected association rather than direct causation, and larger cohorts with long-term follow-up and longitudinal biopsies were considered necessary. Top T cell clone frequencies were highest in normal lung and appeared to decrease progressively from AAH through AIS, MIA and invasive adenocarcinoma.

TCR beta CDR3 regions were sequenced from DNA using the immunoSEQ hsTCRbeta Kit. The study's processing was this. The ImmunoSEQ Analyzer was used to analyse the TCR sequencing data. T cell clonality was defined as 1 minus Pielou's evenness, calculated on productive rearrangements. To measure T cell diversity, the inverse Simpson index was applied to productive templates. T cell density was expressed as TCR beta template counts normalized to usable DNA, with usable DNA estimated by amplifying and sequencing housekeeping genes. Two-sided Kruskal-Wallis tests were used to compare TCR metrics across histologic stages. Here the immuneACCESS table is served through TCRdb, limited to in-frame sequences with V and J called. Missing clones are a known gap in these copies; in checked studies unresolved V genes cover under half, and the rest lacks a known reason. The V and J calls and clone size were taken over from that table, and D and trimming were inferred from the DNA. Counted in this sample were some 4,600 clones; around 79% of them appeared once. Clones ranked in the top ten supply less than 35% of the sample.

Resection was performed on patients in Japan or China between the mid-2010s and the late 2010s. Two lung cancer pathologists independently reviewed H&E slides to confirm the histologic diagnosis of every case. Premalignant or tumor cells were enriched for nucleic acid extraction by macro-dissection performed after pathologic assessment. DNA was isolated from FFPE tissue using the AllPrep DNA/RNA FFPE Kit. Remarks on this clone: The antigen it binds to is not known. No qualities accompany the bases; no much larger clone lies one base away.

The cysteine opens and the phenylalanine closes a CDR3 of 15 amino acids. Only the CDR3 part of the read is kept: 45 bases, read in frame from the first base. CDR1 and CDR2 (SGHDN, FVKESK) derive from the germline V gene. At the junction V is shortened by 4 bases and J by 4 bases; bases outside the gene matches: 7. The rearrangement joined TRBV14 to TRBJ1-2; 9 bases in between match TRBD1. Specimen: FFPE invasive lung adenocarcinoma tissue. The label giving this sample's cell subset or site can be read as: frankly invasive lung adenocarcinoma (ADC). This TCR was recovered from a person between 35 and 59 years old with lung adenocarcinoma. Some clones in this sample may be carry-over from other donors' samples. The CDR3 region: CASSLTGTGFYGYTF. The bases read TGTGCCAGCAGCCTAACCGGGACAGGGTTCTATGGCTACACCTTC.